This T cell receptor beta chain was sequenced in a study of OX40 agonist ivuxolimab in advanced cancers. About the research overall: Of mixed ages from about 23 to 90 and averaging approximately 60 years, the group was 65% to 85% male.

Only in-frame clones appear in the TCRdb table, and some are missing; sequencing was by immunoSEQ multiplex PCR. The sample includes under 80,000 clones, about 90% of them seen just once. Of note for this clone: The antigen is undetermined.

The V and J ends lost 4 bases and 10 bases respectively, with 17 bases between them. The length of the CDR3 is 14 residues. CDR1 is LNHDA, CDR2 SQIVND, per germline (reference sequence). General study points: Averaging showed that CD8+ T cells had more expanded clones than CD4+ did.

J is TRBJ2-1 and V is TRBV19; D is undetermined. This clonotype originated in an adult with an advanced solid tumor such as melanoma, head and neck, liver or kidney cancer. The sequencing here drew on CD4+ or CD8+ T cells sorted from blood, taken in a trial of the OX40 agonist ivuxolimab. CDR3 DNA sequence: TGTGCCAGTAGTACCCCTGAGCACTCCCGGGAGCAGTTCTTC. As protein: CASSTPEHSREQFF. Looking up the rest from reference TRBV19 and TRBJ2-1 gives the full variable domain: DGGITQSPKYLFRKEGQNVTLSCEQNLNHDAMYWYRQDPGQGLRLIYYSQIVNDFQKGDIAEGYSVSREKKESFPLTVTSAQKNPTAFYLCASSTPEHSREQFFGPGTRLTVL.